The 14 T cell receptor beta chains reported below all come from one sample, sequenced in a study of cytomegalovirus exposure and HLA in healthy donors. The primer mix had 60 Vbeta and 13 Jbeta primers. Produced via immunoSEQ multiplex PCR; TCRdb's table is partial and in-frame only. This table holds under 200,000 clones, around 75% found once. Sequencing input: PBMCs. The origin of the receptors is a woman in her twenties or thirties in good health and CMV-seronegative.

The rearrangement uses TRBV10-3 and TRBJ2-1; D not resolved. The V gene's germline CDR1 is ENHRY and CDR2 SYGVKD. V gave up 7 bases and J gave up 7 bases, with 8 bases separating them. This CDR3 is 11 amino acids long. The CDR3 region is CAINGPNEQFF. The CDR3 DNA sequence: TGTGCCATCAATGGCCCAAATGAGCAGTTCTTC.

The chain links TRBV27 to TRBJ2-7; no reliable D call. The germline CDR1 and CDR2 sequences are MNHEY and SMNVEV (reference sequence). This CDR3 is 13 amino acids long. The V end lost 3 bases, the J end lost 2 bases, and 8 bases lay between the germline ends. The CDR3 coding sequence is TGTGCCAGCAGTTTGGGCAGAGCCTACGAGCAGTACTTC. Its translation is CASSLGRAYEQYF.

The chain is built from TRBV30 and TRBJ1-1; no clear D gene. The CDR3 covers 13 residues. Between the trimmed V and J ends, which lost 4 bases and 7 bases, there was a span of 16 bases. CDR1 GTSNPN and CDR2 SVGIG come from the germline V gene (reference sequence). The CDR3, as DNA: TGTGCCTGGAACGGAGGCGCCGAAGTTGAAGCTTTCTTT. Translating it yields CAWNGGAEVEAFF. The whole variable domain, filled in from reference TRBV30 and TRBJ1-1, reads SQTIHQWPATLVQPVGSPLSLECTVEGTSNPNLYWYRQAAGRGLQLLFYSVGIGQISSEVPQNLSASRPQDRQFILSSKKLLLSDSGFYLCAWNGGAEVEAFFGQGTRLTVV.

The chain carries TRBV11-2 and TRBJ2-3, with 9 positions matching TRBD1. The germline CDR1 and CDR2 sequences are SGHAT and FQNNGV. This CDR3 has 17 residues. V lost 5 bases and J lost 2; bases outside the gene matches: 11. As DNA, the CDR3 is TGTGCCAGCAGCCTAAGCGGGACAGGGCAGGCCACAGATACGCAGTATTTT. Encoded protein: CASSLSGTGQATDTQYF. Filled out from reference TRBV11-2 and TRBJ2-3, the complete variable domain reads EAGVAQSPRYKIIEKRQSVAFWCNPISGHATLYWYQQILGQGPKLLIQFQNNGVVDDSQLPKDRFSAERLKGVDSTLKIQPAKLEDSAVYLCASSLSGTGQATDTQYFGPGTRLTVL.

In its sample, this clone was seen once. The chain employs TRBV15 and TRBJ2-7; D remains unclear. Germline CDR1 is LNHNV and CDR2 is YYDKDF (reference sequence). Deletions cut 0 bases from V and 1 base from J, with 7 bases between. The CDR3 runs to 14 residues. In nucleotides, the CDR3 is TGTGCCACCAGCAGAGATCCCAGTTCCTACGAGCAGTACTTC. It specifies CATSRDPSSYEQYF.

This clone was observed a single time. The rearrangement joins TRBV7-2 to TRBJ2-1; TRBD2 matches at 8 bases. Germline V gene lookup returns CDR1 SGHTA and CDR2 FQGNSA. With V trimmed by 3 bases and J by 8 bases, 12 bases remained unmatched. The CDR3 extends over 16 amino acids. The CDR3 is CASSLVSGRIADEQFF. The CDR3 DNA reads as TGTGCCAGCAGCTTGGTAAGCGGGAGAATTGCCGATGAGCAGTTCTTC.

This sequence joins TRBV10-2 and TRBJ2-7; 12 bases align to TRBD2. The CDR3 extends over 15 amino acids. Germline lookup yields CDR1 WSHSY and CDR2 SAAADI. J gave up 1 base and V 6 bases, and 4 bases lay outside the gene matches. The CDR3 region has the DNA TGCGCCAGCAGGACTAGCGGGAGAGGGTCCTACGAGCAGTACTTC. The encoded protein is CASRTSGRGSYEQYF.

This sequence joins TRBV19 and TRBJ2-7, with 10 positions matching TRBD1. CDR1 and CDR2 from the germline V gene are LNHDA and SQIVND (reference sequence). This CDR3 spans 15 amino acids. The junction had 2 bases not matched to a gene; V was cut back by 3 bases and J by 0 bases. CDR3 sequence: CASSIGTGDSYEQYF. In nucleotides, the CDR3 is TGTGCCAGTAGTATTGGGACAGGGGACTCCTACGAGCAGTACTTC.

The rearrangement uses TRBV5-1 and TRBJ2-5; 7 bases match TRBD1. The V gene's germline CDR1 is SGHRS and CDR2 YFSETQ. V lost 1 base, J lost 5 bases, and 5 bases stayed unmatched. This CDR3 has 14 amino acids. For the CDR3, the DNA is TGCGCCAGCAGCTTGAGACAGGGAAGGGAGACCCAGTACTTC. Its protein product is CASSLRQGRETQYF.

J is TRBJ2-5 and V is TRBV7-2; D possibly corresponds to TRBD2 (7 bases). Germline-derived CDR1 and CDR2 are SGHTA and FQGNSA. The CDR3 loop spans 15 amino acids. V lost 4 bases and J 7 bases, leaving 19 bases between the germline ends. DNA of the CDR3: TGTGCCAGCAGCTCCGGGGGGCGGGAGTCGGCGACCCAGTACTTC. Protein sequence: CASSSGGRESATQYF.

The rearrangement uses TRBV18 and TRBJ1-4, with TRBD1 identical over 7 bases. With 3 bases clipped from V and 2 bases from J, the junction kept 15 bases outside the gene matches. CDR1 KGHSH and CDR2 LQKENI come from the germline V gene. This CDR3 contains 19 residues. CDR3 sequence (DNA): TGTGCCAGCTCACCCTCGACAGGGTCGGTACGACCTACTAATGAAAAACTGTTTTTT. It translates to CASSPSTGSVRPTNEKLFF.

This clone was observed a single time. The J gene is TRBJ2-7, the V gene TRBV7-6; TRBD1 agrees at 9 bases. The trim removed 0 bases at V and 5 bases at J, leaving 5 bases unmatched. CDR1 SGHVS and CDR2 FNYEAQ come from the germline V gene. The CDR3 totals 15 residues. As DNA, the CDR3 is TGTGCCAGCAGCTTAGCGGGACAGGGTCGGCACGAGCAGTACTTC. Translating gives CASSLAGQGRHEQYF.

This chain connects TRBV5-1 to TRBJ2-1; 9 bases are shared with TRBD1. Germline V lookup: CDR1 SGHRS, CDR2 YFSETQ. The J segment lost 8 bases and the V segment lost 4 bases, leaving 13 bases of the junction unmatched. This CDR3 spans 16 amino acids. The CDR3 is CASSPRGLQGAHEQFF. CDR3 coding DNA: TGCGCCAGCAGCCCGCGCGGGTTACAGGGGGCCCATGAGCAGTTCTTC.

This clone was detected only a few times. A read error may account for a junction end that differs from germline. The rearrangement links TRBV2 to TRBJ2-7; 12 bases match TRBD2. Looked up from germline, CDR1 is SNHLY and CDR2 is FYNNEI. The CDR3 runs 15 residues. The CDR3 loop reads CASREGLAGYNEQYF. CDR3 bases: TGTGCCAGCAGGGAAGGACTAGCGGGGTATAACGAGCAGTACTTC.